This passage covers 6 T cell receptor beta chains from one sample sequenced in a study of human T cells and chemical hapten exposure. Described time point: pre-sensitization, week 0. As to treatment: therapeutic diphenylcyclopropenone sensitization with weekly scalp DPC. TCRdb itself ran the RACE reads through MiXCR, one entry per CDR3 protein. The table includes about 380,000 distinct CDR3 sequences, 4.5% to 5.5% detected once. The specimen was whole blood, collected in connection with sensitization to the hapten diphenylcyclopropenone (DPC). These receptors were obtained from a woman between 45 and 60 years old with alopecia areata. Some clones in this sample may be carry-over from other donors' samples.

In its sample, this clonotype was seen many times. This chain joins TRBV9 and TRBJ1-1; the D is unclear. Per the germline V gene, CDR1 is SGDLS and CDR2 is YYNGEE. The V gene lost 1 base and the J gene lost 4 bases, with 8 bases spanning the gap. The CDR3 extends over 13 amino acids. CDR3 bases: TGTGCCAGCAGCGTACTGTCAGGCACTGAAGCTTTCTTT. This encodes CASSVLSGTEAFF.

This clonotype has at least ten counts. This chain uses TRBV7-2 with TRBJ2-3, with 11 positions matching TRBD2. This CDR3 has 15 residues. The trim removed 5 bases at V and 5 bases at J, leaving 6 bases unmatched. In germline, CDR1 is SGHTA, CDR2 FQGNSA. The CDR3 loop is CASSRTSGSGDTQYF. The CDR3 nucleotides are TGTGCCAGCAGCAGAACTAGCGGGAGTGGAGATACGCAGTATTTT. Using reference TRBV7-2 and TRBJ2-3 for the parts outside the CDR3, the full variable domain is GAGVSQSPSNKVTEKGKDVELRCDPISGHTALYWYRQSLGQGLEFLIYFQGNSAPDKSGLPSDRFSAERTGGSVSTLTIQRTQQEDSAVYLCASSRTSGSGDTQYFGPGTRLTVL.

The chain joins TRBV6-5 to TRBJ1-1; unclear D gene. CDR3 length: 16 amino acids. Germline V gene data show CDR1 as MNHEY and CDR2 as SVGAGI. V was pared by 5 bases and J by 2 bases, with 18 bases between. CDR3 region: CASSRTVLIPNTEAFF. The CDR3 DNA reads as TGTGCCAGCAGTCGGACCGTTTTGATACCCAACACTGAAGCTTTCTTT.

This clonotype has at least ten counts. The rearrangement links TRBV4-3 to TRBJ2-4; D assignment may be TRBD1 or TRBD2 (5 bases each). The CDR3 totals 15 residues. Germline V gives CDR1 LGHNA, CDR2 YSLEER. V was shortened by 0 bases and J by 0 bases, with 6 bases between the two germline ends. The CDR3 DNA is TGCGCCAGCAGCCAAGAAGGGACAGCCAAAAACATTCAGTACTTC. This codes for CASSQEGTAKNIQYF.

This clonotype was observed at least ten times. This chain links TRBV5-1 with TRBJ1-6; D is perhaps TRBD1 (5 bases). Trimming stripped 7 bases from V and 8 bases from J, with 22 bases between. Germline V CDR1 and CDR2: SGHRS, YFSETQ. The CDR3 runs 16 residues. As DNA, the CDR3 is TGCGCCAGCCACGACGGGGGGAATGACCCTTATTCACCCCTCCACTTT. This gives the protein CASHDGGNDPYSPLHF.

This clonotype was counted between two and nine times. This chain uses TRBV9 with TRBJ1-3, with D unresolved. This CDR3 region has 16 residues. Germline CDR1 reads SGDLS; CDR2 reads YYNGEE. The V end was cut by 0 bases, the J end by 0 bases, with 10 bases between. The CDR3: CASSVAGSHSGNTIYF. The CDR3 nucleotides read TGTGCCAGCAGCGTAGCGGGCAGCCACTCTGGAAACACCATATATTTT. The full variable domain, rest sourced from reference TRBV9 and TRBJ1-3, is DSGVTQTPKHLITATGQRVTLRCSPRSGDLSVYWYQQSLDQGLQFLIQYYNGEERAKGNILERFSAQQFPDLHSELNLSSLELGDSALYFCASSVAGSHSGNTIYFGEGSWLTVV.